The clone carrying this T cell receptor (beta chain) was seen many times. Its antigen is not known. The data are from a study of T-cell memory formation after mild COVID-19. General observations from the study: Cross-reactive memory apparently joined, as some responding clones appeared in pre-infection memory.

5'RACE with constant-segment primers yielded barcoded, UMI-tagged TCR alpha and TCR beta cDNA libraries. In TCRdb, the 5' RACE reads were re-called with MiXCR into one record per CDR3 protein. Of about 260,000 distinct CDR3 sequences in the sample, around 15% were seen once. The germline CDR1 and CDR2 sequences are SGHAT and FQNNGV. CDR3 size: 13 residues. V was trimmed by 6 bases and J by 1 base, leaving 6 bases between them. The chain uses TRBV11-2 and TRBJ2-2; no definite D call. The clonotype was recovered from a man younger than 30 who had mild COVID-19 (a few samples of this study predate the infection). Cell type and time point are not known. Sequenced material: PBMCs or a T cell subset sorted from them (not recorded which). DNA for the CDR3: TGTGCCAGCAGGAGACAGAACACCGGGGAGCTGTTTTTT. It yields the protein CASRRQNTGELFF.